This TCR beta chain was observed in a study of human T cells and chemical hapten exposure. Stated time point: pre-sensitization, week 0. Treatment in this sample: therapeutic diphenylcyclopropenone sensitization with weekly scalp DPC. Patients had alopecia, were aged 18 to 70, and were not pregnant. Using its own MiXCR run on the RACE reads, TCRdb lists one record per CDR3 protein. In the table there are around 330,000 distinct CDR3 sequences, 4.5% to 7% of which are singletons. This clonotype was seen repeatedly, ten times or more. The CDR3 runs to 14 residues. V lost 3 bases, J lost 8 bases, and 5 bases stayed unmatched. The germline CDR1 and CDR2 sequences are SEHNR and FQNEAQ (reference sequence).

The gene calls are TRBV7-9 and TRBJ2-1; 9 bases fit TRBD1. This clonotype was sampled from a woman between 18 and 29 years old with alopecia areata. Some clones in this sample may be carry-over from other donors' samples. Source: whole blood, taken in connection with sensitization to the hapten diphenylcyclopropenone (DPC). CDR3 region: CASSFSTGGDEQFF. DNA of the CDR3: TGTGCCAGCAGCTTCAGCACAGGGGGCGATGAGCAGTTCTTC.